This TCR beta chain was retrieved from a study of blood T cell repertoires in COVID-19. In the study overall: Sources were T cells, B-cell-depleted T cells, or PBMCs; the material itself was cDNA or gDNA.

CDR1 and CDR2 (germline): MDHEN, SYDVKM. V dropped 7 bases and J dropped 5 bases, with 20 bases sitting between them. This CDR3 has 15 amino acids. In the original analysis: Estimation of nucleated cell counts relied on the amplification of reference gene primers. TCRdb's copy holds only in-frame clones and misses some; the assay was immunoSEQ multiplex PCR. From that table come the V and J calls and clone size; the DNA was used to work out D and trimming. The repertoire holds 190,000 or so clones, around 90% seen once, with around 7% in the top ten. The clonotype was recovered from a man aged 35 to 55 with acute or convalescent COVID-19. The sequenced sample consisted of peripheral blood. V is TRBV28 and J is TRBJ1-2, with D unclear. CDR3 residues: CASIPSGRPGYGYTF. CDR3 nucleotide sequence: TGTGCCAGCATCCCATCCGGCAGGCCGGGATATGGCTACACCTTC.